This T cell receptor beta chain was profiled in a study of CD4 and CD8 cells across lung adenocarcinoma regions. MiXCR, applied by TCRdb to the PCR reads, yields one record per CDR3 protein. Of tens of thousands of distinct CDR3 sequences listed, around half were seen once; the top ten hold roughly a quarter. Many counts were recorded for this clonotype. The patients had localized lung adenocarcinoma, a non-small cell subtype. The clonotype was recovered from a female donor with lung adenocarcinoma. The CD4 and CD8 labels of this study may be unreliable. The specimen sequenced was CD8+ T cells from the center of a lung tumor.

The chain's CDR3 is CASSRSFGTSGRAGETQYF. CDR3 bases: TGTGCCAGCAGTCGATCCTTCGGGACTAGCGGGAGGGCCGGCGAGACCCAGTACTTC. This chain uses TRBV27 with TRBJ2-1; TRBD2 matches at 16 bases. Gene TRBJ2-5 matches the end of the DNA better, so the J call may be wrong. The germline CDR1 and CDR2 sequences are MNHEY and SMNVEV (reference sequence). This CDR3 region has 19 residues.